This paragraph reports one T cell receptor (beta chain). Antigen specificity is unknown. V was shortened by 4 bases and J by 8 bases, with 8 bases between the two germline ends. Germline CDR1 reads SQVTM; CDR2 reads ANQGSEA. The CDR3 extends over 11 amino acids. Libraries were prepared by immunoSEQ multiplex PCR; TCRdb keeps only in-frame clonotypes and omits some of them. The repertoire consists of some 40,000 clones, with about 80% occurring once and the leading ten covering about 15%. The data originate from a study of a mutant IDH1 vaccine in newly diagnosed glioma. The time point is: week 11, during vaccination. Alongside topical imiquimod, each dose of vaccine comprised 300 ug of mutant IDH1 20-mer peptide.

V is TRBV29-1 and J is TRBJ2-2; no reliable D call. The TCR was taken from a woman aged 25-40 years with glioma. Some clones in this sample may be carry-over from other donors' samples. Sample: peripheral blood mononuclear cells (PBMCs), taken from a glioma patient whose treatment included an IDH1 peptide vaccine. CDR3 DNA sequence: TGCAGCGTTGGTGTGTCAGGGGAGCTGTTTTTT. It codes for CSVGVSGELFF.